This entry concerns a single TCR beta chain. The source of the sample is a study of blood T cell repertoires in COVID-19. Looking at the study overall: There were acute and convalescent COVID-19 samples, and they came from the United States, Italy and Spain. PBMCs, B-cell-depleted T cells, or T cells were the source of the cDNA or gDNA that made up the material.

Those enrolled in Seattle joined during active infection and were followed longitudinally afterward. Assay: immunoSEQ multiplex PCR; the TCRdb copy retains only in-frame clones and omits some. Here the sample spans a few hundred thousand clones, 85% to 90% being singletons. The sequence was obtained from a man aged 18 to 29 with COVID-19, enrolled during active disease. Sequencing input: peripheral blood.

The chain's CDR3 is CASSVASGEADTQYF. CDR3 bases: TGTGCCAGCAGTGTCGCGAGCGGGGAGGCAGATACGCAGTATTTT. The chain links TRBV2 to TRBJ2-3; 7 bases match TRBD2. CDR1 and CDR2 (germline): SNHLY, FYNNEI. The junction had 8 bases not matched to a gene; V was cut back by 4 bases and J by 4 bases. This CDR3 has 15 residues.